This T cell receptor beta chain is drawn from a study of breast tumors, draining lymph nodes, adjacent tissues. Turning to this clonotype: Its specificity is not known.

TCRdb itself ran the multiplex PCR reads through MiXCR, one entry per CDR3 protein. The repertoire consists of fewer than 250,000 distinct CDR3 sequences, with less than 40% occurring once and the leading ten covering roughly 1.3%. The germline gives CDR1 DFQATT, CDR2 SNEGSKA (reference sequence). V was pared by 7 bases and J by 5 bases, with 5 bases of the junction left unmatched. The CDR3 contains 12 residues. General observations from the study: Tumor repertoires ranked between lymph nodes and nontumor tissue in diversity, with V and J gene preferences. Data fit most tumor T cells coming from lymph node, expanding in tumor. That most tumor T cells come from lymph nodes remained unproven. Tumor and nontumor repertoires were significantly more similar in luminal-like than in basal-like breast cancer.

The lymph nodes were axillary draining lymph nodes from breast cancer patients. Sequencing was carried out using axillary lymph node tissue. This receptor was taken from a female donor with breast cancer. Some clones in this sample may be carry-over from other donors' samples. This rearrangement joins TRBV20-1 to TRBJ2-5; 9 bases agree with TRBD2. Here the CDR3 reads CSVHAGGETQYF. CDR3 sequence (DNA): TGCAGTGTCCACGCGGGAGGGGAGACCCAGTACTTC.